These T cell receptor beta chains were read from a single sample in a study of T cell changes during pregnancy in multiple sclerosis. This table comes from immunoSEQ multiplex PCR, and its TCRdb copy is limited to in-frame clones, with some not included. This sample yields more than 75,000 clones, of which about 95% are seen a single time; 2% to 3% belongs to the top ten. Sequenced here: peripheral blood, sampled in the third trimester of pregnancy. The receptors originated from a female donor with multiple sclerosis, enrolled in a pregnancy study. CDR3s include the opening cysteine and the closing phenylalanine or tryptophan. Each record gives: clone size, D gene, V gene, J gene, CDR3 DNA, CDR3 protein. D genes are given only for firm matches. The listing skips clone size in some rows; elsewhere it reads once, few, many or a size class.

clone_size: -; d_call: -; v_call: TRBV30; j_call: TRBJ2-4; cdr3_nt: TGTGCCTGGGGACAGCTAAACATTCAGTACTTC; cdr3_aa: CAWGQLNIQYF
clone_size: once; d_call: -; v_call: TRBV4-1; j_call: TRBJ1-5; cdr3_nt: TGCGCCAGCAGCCCGAGCCCCGGGGATAGCAATCAGCCCCAGCATTTT; cdr3_aa: CASSPSPGDSNQPQHF
clone_size: -; d_call: -; v_call: TRBV2; j_call: TRBJ2-1; cdr3_nt: TGTGCCAGCAGTGACGGCGGGTTAACCTACAATGAGCAGTTCTTC; cdr3_aa: CASSDGGLTYNEQFF
clone_size: -; d_call: TRBD2; v_call: TRBV6-1; j_call: TRBJ2-1; cdr3_nt: TGTGCCAGCAGTGAAGCTAGCGGGGGGTACAATGAGCAGTTCTTC; cdr3_aa: CASSEASGGYNEQFF
clone_size: -; d_call: TRBD1; v_call: TRBV29-1; j_call: TRBJ1-2; cdr3_nt: TGCAGCGTAGCGACAGGGACGGCCGGGCCCGGCTACACCTTC; cdr3_aa: CSVATGTAGPGYTF
clone_size: once; d_call: TRBD1; v_call: TRBV27; j_call: TRBJ2-2; cdr3_nt: TGTGCCAGCAGAGCTACCAACAGGGGGTACACCGGGGAGCTGTTTTTT; cdr3_aa: CASRATNRGYTGELFF
clone_size: -; d_call: TRBD1; v_call: TRBV6-1; j_call: TRBJ1-2; cdr3_nt: TGTGCCAGCACCGGAGACAGGGGCTATGGCTACACCTTC; cdr3_aa: CASTGDRGYGYTF
clone_size: -; d_call: -; v_call: TRBV5-4; j_call: TRBJ1-1; cdr3_nt: TGTGCCAGCTTGCCGGGGGGCCGGGACACTGAAGCTTTCTTT; cdr3_aa: CASLPGGRDTEAFF
clone_size: -; d_call: -; v_call: TRBV6-1; j_call: TRBJ2-3; cdr3_nt: TGTGCCAGCAGACTAAGCCTCACAGATACGCAGTATTTT; cdr3_aa: CASRLSLTDTQYF
clone_size: -; d_call: -; v_call: TRBV23-1; j_call: TRBJ1-6; cdr3_nt: TGCGCCAGCAGTCAAAAGAGCCCCGGGGACTCCTATAATTCACCCCTCCACTTT; cdr3_aa: CASSQKSPGDSYNSPLHF
clone_size: -; d_call: -; v_call: TRBV25-1; j_call: TRBJ2-3; cdr3_nt: TGTGCCAGCAGTCTTGGTTCGGGCACAGATACGCAGTATTTT; cdr3_aa: CASSLGSGTDTQYF
clone_size: -; d_call: -; v_call: TRBV19; j_call: TRBJ2-6; cdr3_nt: TGTGCCAGTAGTATGTTGCAGGGTTTGGGGGCCAACGTCCTGACTTTC; cdr3_aa: CASSMLQGLGANVLTF
clone_size: -; d_call: TRBD1; v_call: TRBV6-4; j_call: TRBJ1-2; cdr3_nt: TGTGCCAGCGGACCCGGGACAGGGGCCAACTATGGCTACACCTTC; cdr3_aa: CASGPGTGANYGYTF
clone_size: -; d_call: -; v_call: TRBV2; j_call: TRBJ1-1; cdr3_nt: TGTGCCAGCAGTGGCGGTACTGAAGCTTTCTTT; cdr3_aa: CASSGGTEAFF
clone_size: -; d_call: TRBD1; v_call: TRBV5-1; j_call: TRBJ1-2; cdr3_nt: TGCGCCAGCAGCTACGGGACAGGGACCCCCCATGGCTACACCTTC; cdr3_aa: CASSYGTGTPHGYTF
clone_size: -; d_call: -; v_call: TRBV2; j_call: TRBJ2-7; cdr3_nt: TGTGCCAGCAGGTTGACACTTTCCTACGAGCAGTACTTC; cdr3_aa: CASRLTLSYEQYF
clone_size: -; d_call: -; v_call: TRBV10-3; j_call: TRBJ1-5; cdr3_nt: TGTGCCATCAACACAGGAGACAGCAATCAGCCCCAGCATTTT; cdr3_aa: CAINTGDSNQPQHF
clone_size: -; d_call: -; v_call: TRBV18; j_call: TRBJ2-7; cdr3_nt: TGTGCCAGCTCACCACCTGGGCAGCCCTACGAGCAGTACTTC; cdr3_aa: CASSPPGQPYEQYF
clone_size: -; d_call: TRBD2; v_call: TRBV13; j_call: TRBJ2-1; cdr3_nt: TGTGCCAGCAGCCCGAGCGGGGGGCGCTACAATGAGCAGTTCTTC; cdr3_aa: CASSPSGGRYNEQFF
clone_size: -; d_call: TRBD1; v_call: TRBV25-1; j_call: TRBJ1-3; cdr3_nt: TGTGCCAGCAGTGATAATTACAGGGGGCGGTTTGGAAACACCATATATTTT; cdr3_aa: CASSDNYRGRFGNTIYF
clone_size: -; d_call: -; v_call: TRBV29-1; j_call: TRBJ1-2; cdr3_nt: TGCAGCGTAGTGGAGAAGGGGTTCGGCTACACCTTC; cdr3_aa: CSVVEKGFGYTF
clone_size: -; d_call: TRBD1; v_call: TRBV6-6; j_call: TRBJ2-3; cdr3_nt: TGTGCCAGCAGTTACCCGCGACAGGGGGAACCCCCGCAGTATTTT; cdr3_aa: CASSYPRQGEPPQYF
clone_size: -; d_call: -; v_call: TRBV11-2; j_call: TRBJ2-7; cdr3_nt: TGTGCCAGCAGCTTAGGCCGGACGGGGATATCCTACGAGCAGTACTTC; cdr3_aa: CASSLGRTGISYEQYF
clone_size: -; d_call: TRBD2; v_call: TRBV7-3; j_call: TRBJ2-3; cdr3_nt: TGTGCCAGCAGCTTCAGCGGGGGGCGCACAGATACGCAGTATTTT; cdr3_aa: CASSFSGGRTDTQYF
clone_size: -; d_call: -; v_call: TRBV11-2; j_call: TRBJ2-2; cdr3_nt: TGTGCCAGCAGCTTATCTACGCTGGGACAAACGAACACCGGGGAGCTGTTTTTT; cdr3_aa: CASSLSTLGQTNTGELFF
clone_size: -; d_call: TRBD1; v_call: TRBV19; j_call: TRBJ2-2; cdr3_nt: TGTGCCAGTAGTGGCACGACAGGGGTCGCCGGGGAGCTGTTTTTT; cdr3_aa: CASSGTTGVAGELFF
clone_size: -; d_call: TRBD1; v_call: TRBV5-6; j_call: TRBJ2-5; cdr3_nt: TGTGCCAGCAGCTTAATACCTTACAGGGGCCTGGAGACCCAGTACTTC; cdr3_aa: CASSLIPYRGLETQYF
clone_size: few; d_call: TRBD1; v_call: TRBV6-5; j_call: TRBJ1-6; cdr3_nt: TGTGCCAGCAGTTCCGGGACAGGGGATTCACCCCTCCACTTT; cdr3_aa: CASSSGTGDSPLHF
clone_size: -; d_call: -; v_call: TRBV7-3; j_call: TRBJ1-2; cdr3_nt: TGTGCCAGCAGCTTAGATGGGGGACAAGCTAACTATGGCTACACCTTC; cdr3_aa: CASSLDGGQANYGYTF
clone_size: -; d_call: -; v_call: TRBV9; j_call: TRBJ2-7; cdr3_nt: TGTGCCAGCAGCGTAGAGGGGCGACCAACTTCCGAGCAGTACTTC; cdr3_aa: CASSVEGRPTSEQYF
clone_size: once; d_call: TRBD1; v_call: TRBV9; j_call: TRBJ2-7; cdr3_nt: TGTGCCAGCAGCGGGGGACAGCCCTACGAGCAGTACTTC; cdr3_aa: CASSGGQPYEQYF
clone_size: once; d_call: -; v_call: TRBV7-9; j_call: TRBJ2-1; cdr3_nt: TGTGCCAGCAGCCCCATTACTGGGGGGAGATCTTACAATGAGCAGTTCTTC; cdr3_aa: CASSPITGGRSYNEQFF